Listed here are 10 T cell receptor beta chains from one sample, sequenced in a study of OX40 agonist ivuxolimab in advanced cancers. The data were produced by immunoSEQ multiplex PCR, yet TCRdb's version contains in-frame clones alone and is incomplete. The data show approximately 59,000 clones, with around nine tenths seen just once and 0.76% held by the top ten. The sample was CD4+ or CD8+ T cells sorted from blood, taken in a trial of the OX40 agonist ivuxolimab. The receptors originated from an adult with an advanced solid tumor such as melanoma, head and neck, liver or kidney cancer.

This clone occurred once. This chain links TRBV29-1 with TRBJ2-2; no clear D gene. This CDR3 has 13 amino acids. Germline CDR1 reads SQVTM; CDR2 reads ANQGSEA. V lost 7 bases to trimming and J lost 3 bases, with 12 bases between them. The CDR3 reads CSAAAGHTGELFF. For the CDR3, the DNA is TGCAGCGCAGCAGCAGGTCACACCGGGGAGCTGTTTTTT.

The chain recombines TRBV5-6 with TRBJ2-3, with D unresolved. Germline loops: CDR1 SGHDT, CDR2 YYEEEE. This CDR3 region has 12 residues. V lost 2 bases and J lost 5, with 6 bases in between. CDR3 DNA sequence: TGTGCCAGCAGCTTCCAGCAAGATACGCAGTATTTT. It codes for CASSFQQDTQYF.

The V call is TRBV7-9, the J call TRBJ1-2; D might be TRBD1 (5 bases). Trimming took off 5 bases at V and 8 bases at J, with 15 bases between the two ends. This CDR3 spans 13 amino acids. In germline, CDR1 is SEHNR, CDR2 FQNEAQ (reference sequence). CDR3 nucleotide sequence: TGTGCCAGCAGCATGGACAACGCAATAGGCTACACCTTC. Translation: CASSMDNAIGYTF.

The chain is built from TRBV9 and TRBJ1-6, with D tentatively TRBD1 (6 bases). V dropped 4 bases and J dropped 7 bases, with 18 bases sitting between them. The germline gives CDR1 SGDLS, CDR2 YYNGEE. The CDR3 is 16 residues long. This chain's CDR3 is CASSPHGQSRNSPLHF. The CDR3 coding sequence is TGTGCCAGCAGCCCCCACGGACAGAGCAGAAATTCACCCCTCCACTTT.

The CDR3 spells CASRTQRTAGTYEQYF. The CDR3 DNA is TGTGCCAGCAGAACCCAAAGGACAGCCGGTACCTACGAGCAGTACTTC. This chain joins TRBV28 and TRBJ2-7; TRBD1 is a possible D gene (6 bases). This CDR3 contains 16 residues. Germline V gene sequence: CDR1 MDHEN, CDR2 SYDVKM. V was shortened by 6 bases and J by 2 bases, with 20 bases between the two germline ends.

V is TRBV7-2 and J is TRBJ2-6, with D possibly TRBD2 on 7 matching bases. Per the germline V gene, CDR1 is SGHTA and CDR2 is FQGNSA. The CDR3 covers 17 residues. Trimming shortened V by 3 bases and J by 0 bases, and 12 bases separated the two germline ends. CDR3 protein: CASSFGGPSSGANVLTF. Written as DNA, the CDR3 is TGTGCCAGCAGCTTCGGGGGGCCGAGCTCTGGGGCCAACGTCCTGACTTTC.

CDR3 bases: TGTGCCAGCAGCGATAAGGCCGGGGAGCTGTTTTTT. Protein product: CASSDKAGELFF. The chain uses TRBV9 and TRBJ2-2; D is ambiguous. The germline CDR1 and CDR2 sequences are SGDLS and YYNGEE. V lost 3 bases to trimming and J lost 6 bases, with 6 bases between them. This CDR3 has 12 residues.

The chain's CDR3 is CSVRGEGFGTGRGSYEQYF. CDR3 sequence (DNA): TGCAGCGTTCGAGGGGAGGGCTTCGGGACTGGCAGGGGTTCCTACGAGCAGTACTTC. The rearrangement joins TRBV29-1 to TRBJ2-7; possibly TRBD2 for D (7 bases). The CDR3 length is 19 residues. V dropped 5 bases and J dropped 1 base, with 30 bases sitting between them. Per germline, CDR1 SQVTM and CDR2 ANQGSEA.

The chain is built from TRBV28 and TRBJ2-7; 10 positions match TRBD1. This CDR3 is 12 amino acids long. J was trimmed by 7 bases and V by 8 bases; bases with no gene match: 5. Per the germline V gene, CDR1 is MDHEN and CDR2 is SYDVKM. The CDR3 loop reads CASRQGAKEQYF. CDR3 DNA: TGTGCCAGCCGACAGGGGGCGAAGGAGCAGTACTTC.

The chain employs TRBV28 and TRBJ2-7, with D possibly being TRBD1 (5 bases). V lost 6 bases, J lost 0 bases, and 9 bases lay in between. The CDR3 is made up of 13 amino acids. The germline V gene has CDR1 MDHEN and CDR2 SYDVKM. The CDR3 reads CASSLTVSYEQYF. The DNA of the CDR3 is TGTGCCAGCAGCCTGACAGTCTCCTACGAGCAGTACTTC.